The 20 T cell receptor beta chains below were found in one sample sequenced in a study of blood T cell repertoires in COVID-19. Some clones are missing from TCRdb's copy, which holds only in-frame ones; the method was immunoSEQ multiplex PCR. The data show about 250,000 clones, almost 85% seen once. The sequencing input was peripheral blood. These receptors came from a man between 50 and 59 years old with acute or convalescent COVID-19.

This sequence joins TRBV13 and TRBJ1-1, with D possibly matching TRBD1 (5 bases). Germline V gene data show CDR1 as PRHDT and CDR2 as FYEKMQ (reference sequence). There are 14 residues in the CDR3. The germline V and J ends were trimmed by 5 bases and 3 bases, with 13 bases remaining between them. The CDR3 DNA sequence: TGTGCCAGCAGCCCAGGGACTACTGACACTGAAGCTTTCTTT. Protein: CASSPGTTDTEAFF.

V and J are TRBV18 and TRBJ2-2; possible D gene TRBD1, 6 bases. The V end lost 3 bases, the J end lost 3 bases, and 8 bases lay between the germline ends. From germline, CDR1 is KGHSH and CDR2 LQKENI. This CDR3 has 14 residues. CDR3 loop: CASSPRTDTGELFF. Here the CDR3 DNA reads TGTGCCAGCTCACCCAGGACAGACACCGGGGAGCTGTTTTTT.

The chain joins TRBV5-1 to TRBJ2-7; D may be TRBD1 (5 bases). This CDR3 has 15 amino acids. V was shortened by 2 bases and J by 0 bases, with 12 bases between the two germline ends. Germline V lookup: CDR1 SGHRS, CDR2 YFSETQ. DNA of the CDR3: TGCGCCAGCAGCTTATTGGGGCGGCTCTCCTACGAGCAGTACTTC. The encoded protein is CASSLLGRLSYEQYF.

The chain couples TRBV11-2 to TRBJ2-1; weak D call: TRBD2 (6 bases). The CDR3 length is 15 residues. V shed 7 bases and J shed 2 bases, with 15 bases lying between them. From germline, CDR1 is SGHAT and CDR2 FQNNGV. The CDR3 region has the DNA TGTGCCAGCAACGCGGGACGAGCGGCCTACAATGAGCAGTTCTTC. Residues: CASNAGRAAYNEQFF.

The CDR3 bases are TGTGCCAGCAGCTACGGGACAGGGAGAGGGGAGCAGTACTTC. Translation gives CASSYGTGRGEQYF. The J gene is TRBJ2-7, the V gene TRBV5-4; 9 nucleotides line up with TRBD1. The V and J ends lost 3 bases and 7 bases, in that order; junction bases with no gene match: 8. The CDR3 has 14 amino acids. In germline, CDR1 is SGHNT, CDR2 YYREEE (reference sequence).

This clone occurred a few times. The chain links TRBV7-2 to TRBJ1-2, with unresolved D. The CDR3 totals 14 residues. The germline V gene has CDR1 SGHTA and CDR2 FQGNSA. Trimming shortened V by 5 bases and J by 4 bases, and 14 bases separated the two germline ends. CDR3 region: CASSPLRRSYGYTF. CDR3 nucleotide sequence: TGTGCCAGCAGCCCATTGAGACGGAGCTATGGCTACACCTTC.

The chain couples TRBV18 to TRBJ1-5, with D possibly TRBD1 on 6 matching bases. Deletions cut 6 bases from V and 4 bases from J, with 16 bases between. In germline, CDR1 is KGHSH, CDR2 LQKENI. This CDR3 spans 15 amino acids. The DNA for the CDR3 is TGTGCCAGCTCCTCCCAGGGGTATGTAAATCAGCCCCAGCATTTT. Protein: CASSSQGYVNQPQHF.

With respect to this clone: Its ends do not fully match the called genes, so a read error is possible. The chain combines TRBV7-7 with TRBJ2-5; TRBD1 matches 7 bases. The CDR3 contains 15 residues. From germline, CDR1 is SSHAT and CDR2 FNYEAQ (reference sequence). CDR3 DNA sequence: TGTGCTAGCAGCCAGAGATGGGACAGACAAGAGACCCAGTACTTC. It codes for CASSQRWDRQETQYF.

The chain uses TRBV10-1 and TRBJ1-6; a possible D gene is TRBD1 (6 bases). V gave up 5 bases and J gave up 13 bases, with 15 bases separating them. Germline V CDR1 and CDR2: WNHNN, SYGVQD (reference sequence). This CDR3 is built from 13 residues. The CDR3 protein is CASSPDSARPLHF. As DNA, the CDR3 is TGCGCCAGCAGTCCGGACAGTGCGAGGCCCCTCCACTTT.

The chain has TRBV24-1 and TRBJ2-2, with 9 positions matching TRBD1. The V gene's germline CDR1 is KGHDR and CDR2 SFDVKD. The length of the CDR3 is 16 residues. V shed 5 bases, J shed 5 bases, and the junction held 8 bases outside the gene matches. The CDR3 region is CATSGSGTGRTGELFF. In DNA, the CDR3 is TGTGCCACCAGTGGGTCGGGGACAGGGAGGACCGGGGAGCTGTTTTTT.

The chain has TRBV28 and TRBJ2-2; the match to TRBD1 covers 7 bases. Per germline, CDR1 MDHEN and CDR2 SYDVKM. CDR3 length equals 15 residues. After removal of 5 bases from V and 4 bases from J, the junction contained 7 bases not matched to a gene. In DNA, the CDR3 is TGTGCCAGCAGTGCGGACAGGTTTTCCACCGGGGAGCTGTTTTTT. It yields the protein CASSADRFSTGELFF.

This chain uses TRBV18 with TRBJ2-1, with a possible D match to TRBD2 (5 bases). Germline V CDR1 and CDR2: KGHSH, LQKENI. Trimming removed 1 base at V and 6 bases at J, with 7 bases between. The CDR3 runs 13 residues. CDR3 coding DNA: TGTGCCAGCTCACCACTTAGCGTCAATGAGCAGTTCTTC. It translates to CASSPLSVNEQFF.

The chain couples TRBV3-1 (or the pseudogene TRBV3-2) to TRBJ1-3; D is undetermined. The CDR3 has 14 residues. V was shortened by 1 base and J by 0 bases, with 4 bases between the two germline ends. The germline gives CDR1 LGHDT, CDR2 YNNKEL (reference sequence). The CDR3 DNA sequence: TGTGCCAGCAGCCAAGCCGGCTCTGGAAACACCATATATTTT. It codes for CASSQAGSGNTIYF.

This chain uses TRBV6-5 with TRBJ2-7; 12 nucleotides agree with TRBD2. This CDR3 spans 15 amino acids. Losses at the gene ends were 6 bases for V and 5 bases for J; bases not matched to a gene: 8. The germline gives CDR1 MNHEY, CDR2 SVGAGI. The CDR3 nucleotides are TGTGCCAGCAGCTCACCGGGACTAGCGGGTAACGAGCAGTACTTC. It encodes CASSSPGLAGNEQYF.

V usage is TRBV5-4 and J usage is TRBJ1-1; the D gene is possibly TRBD1 (5 bases). The germline V and J ends were trimmed by 4 bases and 4 bases, with 14 bases remaining between them. Germline assignment: CDR1 SGHNT and CDR2 YYREEE (reference sequence). The CDR3 loop spans 14 amino acids. CDR3 DNA sequence: TGTGCCAGCAGCCGAGACAGTAGGGGCACTGAAGCTTTCTTT. It encodes CASSRDSRGTEAFF.

The chain recombines TRBV24-1 with TRBJ2-3; 13 bases fit TRBD2. Germline-derived CDR1 and CDR2 are KGHDR and SFDVKD. Trimming at V came to 3 bases and at J to 5 bases, leaving 4 bases not matched to a gene. CDR3 length equals 16 residues. The CDR3 bases are TGTGCCACCAGTGATACTAGCGGGAGGGTTGGAGATACGCAGTATTTT. Translation gives CATSDTSGRVGDTQYF.

The chain recombines TRBV2 with TRBJ2-5; D unclear. V was trimmed by 10 bases and J by 9 bases, leaving 27 bases between them. Germline V CDR1 and CDR2: SNHLY, FYNNEI. The CDR3 extends over 15 amino acids. The CDR3 DNA sequence: TGTGCCACAGGCGTGGATAATTCAATTGGTTTGGCCCAGTACTTC. Its protein is CATGVDNSIGLAQYF. Drawing the rest from reference TRBV2 and TRBJ2-5, the complete variable domain is EPEVTQTPSHQVTQMGQEVILRCVPISNHLYFYWYRQILGQKVEFLVSFYNNEISEKSEIFDDQFSVERPDGSNFTLKIRSTKLEDSAMYFCATGVDNSIGLAQYFGPGTRLLVL.

The J gene is TRBJ2-5, the V gene TRBV19; D perhaps matches TRBD1 (5 bases). This CDR3 contains 13 residues. Germline CDR1 reads LNHDA; CDR2 reads SQIVND (reference sequence). The germline V and J ends were trimmed by 8 bases and 5 bases, with 15 bases remaining between them. CDR3 region: CASSAQGWETQYF. CDR3 nucleotides: TGTGCCAGTTCGGCTCAGGGTTGGGAGACCCAGTACTTC.

V and J are TRBV2 and TRBJ2-1, with D possibly matching TRBD2 (5 bases). Trimming left V 7 bases short and J 6 bases short, with 13 bases between. Germline CDR1 SNHLY, CDR2 FYNNEI. The CDR3 totals 13 residues. The CDR3 here is CASTDGVGNEQFF. The DNA of the CDR3 is TGTGCCAGCACGGACGGGGTGGGCAATGAGCAGTTCTTC.

This chain joins TRBV30 and TRBJ2-3; D unresolved. This CDR3 is 11 amino acids long. Trimming removed 5 bases at V and 4 bases at J, with 7 bases between. Germline V gives CDR1 GTSNPN, CDR2 SVGIG (reference sequence). Written as DNA, the CDR3 is TGTGCCTGGTCCCTCGCAGATACGCAGTATTTT. Translation gives CAWSLADTQYF. Looking up the rest from reference TRBV30 and TRBJ2-3 gives the full variable domain: SQTIHQWPATLVQPVGSPLSLECTVEGTSNPNLYWYRQAAGRGLQLLFYSVGIGQISSEVPQNLSASRPQDRQFILSSKKLLLSDSGFYLCAWSLADTQYFGPGTRLTVL.